This T cell receptor (beta chain) comes out of a study of Ad26.COV2.S vaccination and SARS-CoV-2 variants. At the level of the study: Donor got 5x10^10 or 1x10^11 viral particles of Ad26.COV2.S.

The treatment: 15 to 20 received Ad26.COV2.S at low or high dose, single or two shots; five or six received placebo; per-sample allocation not given. Sampling happened 63 days after the first vaccine or placebo injection. Based in Boston, the donor was an adult of 18-55 years. Wuhan-strain spike was delivered by a replication-incompetent Ad26 vector. This table comes from immunoSEQ multiplex PCR, and its TCRdb copy is limited to in-frame clones, with some not included. The data show about 420,000 clones, over 75% seen once. The TCR comes from a person between 18 and 59 years old who received the Ad26.COV2.S COVID-19 vaccine or a placebo. The source material was peripheral blood, sampled in a trial of Ad26.COV2.S vaccine versus placebo.

The CDR3 DNA is TGTGCCAGCAGTGCTGAGAGGGGTAGTGAAAAACTGTTTTTT. This codes for CASSAERGSEKLFF. The chain joins TRBV2 to TRBJ1-4, with D perhaps matching TRBD1 (5 bases). From germline, CDR1 is SNHLY and CDR2 FYNNEI. V lost 4 bases and J lost 7, with 13 bases in between. The CDR3 has 14 residues.